This T cell receptor beta chain was captured by sequencing in a study of beta chain features in type 1 diabetes. At the level of the study: The samples had 107,917,701 sorted cells examined in all. General observations from the study: Shorter TCRB CDR3s, moderately but significantly so, marked every one of the four CD4+ subsets in Type 1 diabetes patients.

V gave up 3 bases and J gave up 5 bases, with 10 bases separating them. Per germline, CDR1 MGHDK and CDR2 SYGVNS. The CDR3 consists of 14 residues. cDNA synthesis used the whole RNA isolate, giving expressed TCRB sequences. Method: immunoSEQ multiplex PCR; TCRdb's copy keeps in-frame clones and lacks some. The sample lists about 370,000 clones, over 12% seen once, with roughly 0.019% in the top ten. In the case of this clone: Its antigen is as yet unknown.

A sort by CD45RO/CCR7/CD25/CD127/CD95/CD27 yielded CD4+ naive, central memory, regulatory and stem cell-like memory cells. The sample was naive CD4+ T cells from blood. The rearrangement uses TRBV25-1 and TRBJ1-4; possible D gene TRBD1, 6 bases. This sequence was found in a woman aged 18-29 years in good health. The CDR3 sequence: CASSDGQPNEKLFF. In DNA, the CDR3 is TGTGCCAGCAGTGATGGACAGCCAAATGAAAAACTGTTTTTT.